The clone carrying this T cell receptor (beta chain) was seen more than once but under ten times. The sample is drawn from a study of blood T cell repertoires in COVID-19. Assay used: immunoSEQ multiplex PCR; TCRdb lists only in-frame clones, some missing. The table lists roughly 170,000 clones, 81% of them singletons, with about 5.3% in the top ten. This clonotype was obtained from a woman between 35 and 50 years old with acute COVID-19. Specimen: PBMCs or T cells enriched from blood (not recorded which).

The CDR3 loop is CASSQEDSGSSSYEQYF. The DNA of the CDR3 is TGCGCCAGCAGCCAAGAGGATAGCGGGTCCAGCTCCTACGAGCAGTACTTC. The chain carries TRBV4-1 and TRBJ2-7, with 7 bases identical to TRBD2. V lost 0 bases to trimming and J lost 0 bases; unmatched junction nucleotides: 8. Germline CDR1 reads MGHRA; CDR2 reads YSYEKL. This CDR3 contains 17 residues.